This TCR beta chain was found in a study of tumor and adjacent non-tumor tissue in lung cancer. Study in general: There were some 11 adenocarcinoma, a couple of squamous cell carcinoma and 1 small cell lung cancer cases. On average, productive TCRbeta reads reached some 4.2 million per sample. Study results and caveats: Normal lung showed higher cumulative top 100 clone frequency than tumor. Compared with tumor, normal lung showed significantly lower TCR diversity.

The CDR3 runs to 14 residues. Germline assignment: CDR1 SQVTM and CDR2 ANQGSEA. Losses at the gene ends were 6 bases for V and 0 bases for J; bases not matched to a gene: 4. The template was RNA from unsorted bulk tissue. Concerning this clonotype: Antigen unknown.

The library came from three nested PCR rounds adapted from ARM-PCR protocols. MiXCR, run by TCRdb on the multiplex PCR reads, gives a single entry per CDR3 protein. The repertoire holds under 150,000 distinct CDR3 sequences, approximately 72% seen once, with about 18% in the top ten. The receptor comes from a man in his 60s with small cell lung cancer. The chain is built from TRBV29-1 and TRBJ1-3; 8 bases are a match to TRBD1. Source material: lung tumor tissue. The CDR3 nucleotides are TGCAGCGTCGGCACAGGGGGCTCTGGAAACACCATATATTTT. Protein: CSVGTGGSGNTIYF.